This TCR beta chain is drawn from a study of T cell responses to AZD1222 COVID-19 vaccine. Study results and caveats: Baseline seropositivity characterized only a handful of AZD1222 recipients.

Notes on this clone: What it binds is unknown.

Investigators merged groups given second doses at roughly 4 or roughly 12 weeks. CDR1 is SGHRS, CDR2 YFSETQ, per germline. This CDR3 is 15 amino acids long. V lost 6 bases to trimming and J lost 8 bases; unmatched junction nucleotides: 14. TCRdb's table, derived via immunoSEQ multiplex PCR, lists solely in-frame clones and lacks some. Here the sample spans some 150,000 clones, 80% to 95% being singletons. This chain connects TRBV5-1 to TRBJ2-1, with 7 nucleotides matching TRBD1. The material was peripheral blood, obtained 28 days after the second AZD1222 dose. This clonotype was obtained from an adult who received the AZD1222 COVID-19 vaccine. CDR3 in amino acids: CASIPGTDLLDEQFF. In DNA form, the CDR3 reads TGCGCCAGCATCCCCGGGACAGACCTTCTGGATGAGCAGTTCTTC. Filled out from reference TRBV5-1 and TRBJ2-1, the complete variable domain reads KAGVTQTPRYLIKTRGQQVTLSCSPISGHRSVSWYQQTPGQGLQFLFEYFSETQRNKGNFPGRFSGRQFSNSRSEMNVSTLELGDSALYLCASIPGTDLLDEQFFGPGTRLTVL.